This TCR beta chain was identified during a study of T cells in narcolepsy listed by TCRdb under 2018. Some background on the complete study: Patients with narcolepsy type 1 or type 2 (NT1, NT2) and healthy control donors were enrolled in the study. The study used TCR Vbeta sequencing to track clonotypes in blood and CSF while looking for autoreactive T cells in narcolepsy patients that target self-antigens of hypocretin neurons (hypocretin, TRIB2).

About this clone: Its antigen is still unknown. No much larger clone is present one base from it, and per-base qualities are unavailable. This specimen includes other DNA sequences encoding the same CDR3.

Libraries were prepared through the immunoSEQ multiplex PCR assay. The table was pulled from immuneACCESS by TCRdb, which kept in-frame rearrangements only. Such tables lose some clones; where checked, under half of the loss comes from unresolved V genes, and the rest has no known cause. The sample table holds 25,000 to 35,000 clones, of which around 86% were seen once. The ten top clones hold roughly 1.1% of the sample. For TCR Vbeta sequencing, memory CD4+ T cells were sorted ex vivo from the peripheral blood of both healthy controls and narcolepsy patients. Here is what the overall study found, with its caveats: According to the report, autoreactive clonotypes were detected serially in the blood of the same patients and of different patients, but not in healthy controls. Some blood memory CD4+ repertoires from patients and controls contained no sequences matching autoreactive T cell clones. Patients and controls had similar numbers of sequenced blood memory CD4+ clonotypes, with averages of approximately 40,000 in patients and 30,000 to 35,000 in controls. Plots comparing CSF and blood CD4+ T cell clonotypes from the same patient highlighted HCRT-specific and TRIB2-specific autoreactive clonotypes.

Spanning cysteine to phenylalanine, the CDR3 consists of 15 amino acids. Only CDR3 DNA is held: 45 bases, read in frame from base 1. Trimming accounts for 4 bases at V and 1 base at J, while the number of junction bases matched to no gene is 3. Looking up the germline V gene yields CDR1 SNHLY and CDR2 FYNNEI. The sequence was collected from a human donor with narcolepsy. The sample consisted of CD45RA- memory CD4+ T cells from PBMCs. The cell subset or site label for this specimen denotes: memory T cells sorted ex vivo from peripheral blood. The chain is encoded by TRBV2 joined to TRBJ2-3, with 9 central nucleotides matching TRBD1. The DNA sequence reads TGTGCCAGCAGTGGAAGGACAGGGGGCACAGATACGCAGTATTTT. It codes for CASSGRTGGTDTQYF.